These 14 T cell receptor beta chains originate from one sample sequenced in a study of T-cell reconstitution after alpha-beta-depleted transplantation in children. During its preparation, the TCRbeta library received unique molecular identifiers. TCRdb called the PCR reads again in MiXCR, with one record for every CDR3 protein. The profile shows under 450,000 distinct CDR3 sequences, around 16% of them singletons. Sequencing used PBMCs, mostly from graft donor cells, obtained 360 days after TCRalphabeta/CD19-depleted stem cell transplant. The source is a boy younger than two who had a stem cell transplant for Wiskott-Aldrich syndrome, so the T cells may come from the graft donor.

The V call is TRBV18, the J call TRBJ2-3, with 8 bases aligning to TRBD1. Germline CDR1 and CDR2: KGHSH and LQKENI. This CDR3 is 16 amino acids long. V gave up 2 bases and J gave up 1 base; unmatched junction bases: 5. CDR3 amino acids: CASSPFGQGRTDTQYF. CDR3 in DNA: TGTGCCAGCTCACCATTTGGACAGGGACGCACAGATACGCAGTATTTT.

This clonotype was observed at least ten times. The genes are TRBV4-1 and TRBJ2-3, with unresolved D. Between the trimmed V and J ends, which lost 4 bases and 5 bases, there was a span of 4 bases. Germline CDR1 reads MGHRA; CDR2 reads YSYEKL. The CDR3 is made up of 11 amino acids. The CDR3 here is CASSRKDTQYF. The CDR3 coding sequence is TGCGCCAGCAGCCGTAAAGATACGCAGTATTTT.

Ten or more counts support this clonotype. The chain joins TRBV29-1 to TRBJ2-3; weak D call: TRBD2 (5 bases). Germline values: CDR1 SQVTM, CDR2 ANQGSEA. V was clipped by 2 bases and J by 4 bases, with 10 bases between them. The CDR3 covers 13 residues. In nucleotides, the CDR3 is TGCAGCGTTGAAACGGGTAGCGCAGATACGCAGTATTTT. It specifies CSVETGSADTQYF.

The chain is built from TRBV3-1 and TRBJ2-5, with D tentatively TRBD2 (6 bases). The CDR3 has 14 residues. V lost 4 bases to trimming and J lost 4 bases, with 13 bases between them. Germline CDR1 reads LGHDT; CDR2 reads YNNKEL (reference sequence). CDR3 coding DNA: TGTGCCAGCAGCCCTCGCGGGGTAGGAGAGACCCAGTACTTC. This codes for CASSPRGVGETQYF.

The chain carries TRBV15 and TRBJ2-3; tentative D call: TRBD1 (5 bases). There are 17 residues in the CDR3. Germline V gene sequence: CDR1 LNHNV, CDR2 YYDKDF (reference sequence). V was pared by 1 base and J by 0 bases, with 14 bases between. CDR3 bases: TGTGCCACCAGCAGAGGCCCTGACAGATATAGCACAGATACGCAGTATTTT. It is translated as CATSRGPDRYSTDTQYF.

This chain uses TRBV5-1 with TRBJ2-7; D is unresolved. The V end was cut by 3 bases, the J end by 3 bases, with 19 bases between. CDR3 length: 16 residues. Germline-derived CDR1 and CDR2 are SGHRS and YFSETQ. The CDR3 sequence: CASSSSLLHSSYEQYF. The CDR3 DNA sequence: TGCGCCAGCAGCTCCTCCTTGTTACATTCGAGCTACGAGCAGTACTTC.

This sequence joins TRBV30 and TRBJ2-5, with 9 bases lining up with TRBD1. Germline-derived CDR1 and CDR2 are GTSNPN and SVGIG (reference sequence). CDR3 size: 14 residues. With V trimmed by 1 base and J by 2 bases, 2 bases remained unmatched. The CDR3 here is CAWSGDRVQETQYF. Written as DNA, the CDR3 is TGTGCCTGGAGTGGGGACAGGGTTCAAGAGACCCAGTACTTC.

This clonotype came up a few times. The V call is TRBV21-1, the J call TRBJ2-1. TRBV21-1 is marked as a pseudogene. This CDR3 comprises 13 residues. CDR3 in DNA: TGTGCCAGCAGCAAAGTTGGCTTTTATGAGCAGTTCTTC. Translation: CASSKVGFYEQFF.

The CDR3 region has the DNA TGTGCCAGCAAGGGGGCCTACCGCGTATACAATGAGCAGTTCTTC. Protein product: CASKGAYRVYNEQFF. The V gene is TRBV28, the J gene TRBJ2-1; 7 bases match TRBD1. Germline loops: CDR1 MDHEN, CDR2 SYDVKM. CDR3 length: 15 residues. V was pared by 7 bases and J by 4 bases, with 10 bases of the junction left unmatched.

V gene TRBV10-3 combines with J gene TRBJ1-2, with 9 positions matching TRBD1. The CDR3 is 13 residues long. Germline CDR1 is ENHRY and CDR2 is SYGVKD. V was clipped by 7 bases and J by 7 bases; unmatched bases: 7. CDR3 region: CAINTGGRGGYTF. The CDR3 DNA follows: TGTGCCATCAATACAGGGGGCCGAGGTGGCTACACCTTC.

V usage is TRBV28 and J usage is TRBJ1-5; 7 nucleotides line up with TRBD1. The CDR3 covers 14 residues. Germline loops: CDR1 MDHEN, CDR2 SYDVKM. The ends lost 8 bases at V and 5 bases at J; junction bases unmatched: 9. The CDR3 protein is CASVDGTDYQPQHF. DNA of the CDR3: TGTGCCAGCGTAGACGGGACAGACTATCAGCCCCAGCATTTT.

This clonotype has just a few counts. This chain uses TRBV7-8 with TRBJ2-3; unclear D gene. V lost 1 base and J 0 bases, leaving 11 bases between the germline ends. The length of the CDR3 is 16 residues. Per the germline V gene, CDR1 is SGHVS and CDR2 is FQNEAQ. CDR3 in DNA: TGTGCCAGCAGCTTAGACGAAGGACCTAGCACAGATACGCAGTATTTT. Protein sequence: CASSLDEGPSTDTQYF.

The V gene is TRBV5-1, the J gene TRBJ2-1, with D hard to call. The CDR3 is 13 amino acids. Germline-derived CDR1 and CDR2 are SGHRS and YFSETQ. V was pared by 7 bases and J by 6 bases, with 14 bases between. Here the CDR3 reads CASRTLCLNEQFF. CDR3 nucleotides: TGCGCCAGCCGAACTCTCTGCCTCAATGAGCAGTTCTTC.

The CDR3 loop is CASSFAAGTASNEQYF. In DNA form, the CDR3 reads TGTGCCAGCAGCTTTGCTGCCGGGACAGCTTCCAACGAGCAGTACTTC. This chain joins TRBV7-6 and TRBJ2-7; 7 bases map to TRBD1. Germline CDR1 and CDR2: SGHVS and FNYEAQ. V shed 3 bases and J 5 bases; nucleotides not matched to a gene: 13. This CDR3 contains 16 residues.